These 20 T cell receptor beta chains came from one sample sequenced in a study of shared clonotypes between healthy human individuals. The method was immunoSEQ multiplex PCR; TCRdb's version includes in-frame clones alone and lacks a portion of them. Found here are roughly 770,000 clones, around 96% of them singletons; the top ten hold approximately 0.2%. Naive CD8 cells lacked CD45RO, underwent positive selection for CCR7 and left out terminally differentiated effector memory CD45RA+ cells. The sequencing sample was made of naive CD8+ T cells sorted from blood. The receptor set was obtained from a man between 25 and 39 years old in good health.

The chain combines TRBV27 with TRBJ2-3, with D possibly TRBD2 on 6 matching bases. The germline CDR1 and CDR2 sequences are MNHEY and SMNVEV (reference sequence). This CDR3 is built from 12 residues. Trimming cost V 5 bases and J 5 bases, with 8 bases left between them. For the CDR3, the DNA is TGTGCCAGCAGTGGAGGGAGAGATACGCAGTATTTT. This gives the protein CASSGGRDTQYF.

The chain uses TRBV27 and TRBJ1-4, with a possible D match to TRBD1 (6 bases). The germline V gene encodes CDR1 MNHEY and CDR2 SMNVEV (reference sequence). This CDR3 is 15 amino acids long. Trimming removed 3 bases from V and 8 bases from J, with 16 bases in between. CDR3 in amino acids: CASSFQDRPSEKLFF. For the CDR3, the DNA is TGTGCCAGCAGTTTTCAAGACAGGCCGAGCGAAAAACTGTTTTTT.

This clone was seen a single time. The chain combines TRBV7-9 with TRBJ1-5, with a tentative D call TRBD1 (6 bases). Germline loops: CDR1 SEHNR, CDR2 FQNEAQ (reference sequence). This CDR3 region has 16 residues. V was shortened by 1 base and J by 7 bases, with 17 bases between the two germline ends. CDR3 sequence: CASSLGLGGAQQPQHF. The CDR3 DNA is TGTGCCAGCAGCTTAGGCCTGGGGGGGGCTCAACAGCCCCAGCATTTT.

The chain couples TRBV29-1 to TRBJ2-2; no definite D call. Trimming cost V 4 bases and J 1 base, with 4 bases left between them. There are 12 residues in the CDR3. Per germline, CDR1 SQVTM and CDR2 ANQGSEA. In DNA form, the CDR3 reads TGCAGCGTTGGAGAGAACACCGGGGAGCTGTTTTTT. This sequence encodes CSVGENTGELFF.

This chain connects TRBV13 to TRBJ2-7, with TRBD1 identical over 8 bases. CDR1 is PRHDT, CDR2 FYEKMQ, per germline (reference sequence). The CDR3 extends over 14 amino acids. With 7 bases clipped from V and 3 bases from J, the junction kept 8 bases outside the gene matches. CDR3 in amino acids: CASTLLGQVYEQYF. CDR3 bases: TGTGCCAGCACCCTCCTGGGACAGGTCTACGAGCAGTACTTC. The full variable domain, completed using reference TRBV13 and TRBJ2-7, is AAGVIQSPRHLIKEKRETATLKCYPIPRHDTVYWYQQGPGQDPQFLISFYEKMQSDKGSIPDRFSAQQFSDYHSELNMSSLELGDSALYFCASTLLGQVYEQYFGPGTRLTVT.

The rearrangement links TRBV10-2 to TRBJ2-2, with D maybe TRBD2 (6 bases). The germline CDR1 and CDR2 sequences are WSHSY and SAAADI. The CDR3 has 13 residues. Trimming removed 8 bases from V and 2 bases from J, with 9 bases in between. CDR3 sequence: CASWGENTGELFF. Here the CDR3 DNA reads TGCGCCAGCTGGGGGGAAAACACCGGGGAGCTGTTTTTT.

This clone was seen once. The chain joins TRBV4-2 to TRBJ2-7, with 8 bases fitting TRBD2. The length of the CDR3 is 18 residues. Germline CDR1 LGHNA, CDR2 YNFKEQ. Trimming cost V 0 bases and J 0 bases; bases outside gene matches: 10. The CDR3 DNA follows: TGTGCCAGCAGCCAAGATTGGGCGGGAGGCTCCCTCTCCTACGAGCAGTACTTC. It yields the protein CASSQDWAGGSLSYEQYF.

V usage is TRBV10-3 and J usage is TRBJ2-7, with 8 bases matching TRBD2. V lost 4 bases, J lost 6 bases, and 11 bases stayed unmatched. Per the germline V gene, CDR1 is ENHRY and CDR2 is SYGVKD. This CDR3 spans 15 amino acids. The CDR3 loop is CAISVQSGSGSEQYF. As DNA, the CDR3 is TGTGCCATCAGTGTGCAAAGCGGGAGTGGGAGCGAGCAGTACTTC.

This sequence joins TRBV19 and TRBJ1-1; 8 positions match TRBD1. CDR1 and CDR2 from the germline V gene are LNHDA and SQIVND (reference sequence). The CDR3 length is 14 residues. Unmatched junction bases numbered 7, after V lost 9 bases and J lost 1 base. CDR3 region: CASTRTGRNTEAFF. In DNA form, the CDR3 reads TGTGCCAGCACCCGGACAGGGAGGAACACTGAAGCTTTCTTT.

The gene calls are TRBV27 and TRBJ1-1; no clear D. Germline V lookup: CDR1 MNHEY, CDR2 SMNVEV (reference sequence). The CDR3 contains 13 residues. The V end was cut by 8 bases, the J end by 2 bases, with 12 bases between. The CDR3: CASAAELNTEAFF. CDR3 DNA sequence: TGTGCCAGCGCCGCAGAACTAAACACTGAAGCTTTCTTT.

This clone was seen only once. The CDR3: CASSTTGGGYNEQFF. In DNA, the CDR3 is TGTGCCAGCAGCACAACCGGCGGGGGTTACAATGAGCAGTTCTTC. The chain recombines TRBV11-2 with TRBJ2-1; TRBD2 matches at 7 bases. This CDR3 has 15 amino acids. CDR1 is SGHAT and CDR2 is FQNNGV in the germline V gene. V was pared by 5 bases and J by 4 bases, with 8 bases of the junction left unmatched. The whole variable domain, remainder taken from reference TRBV11-2 and TRBJ2-1, is EAGVAQSPRYKIIEKRQSVAFWCNPISGHATLYWYQQILGQGPKLLIQFQNNGVVDDSQLPKDRFSAERLKGVDSTLKIQPAKLEDSAVYLCASSTTGGGYNEQFFGPGTRLTVL.

In DNA, the CDR3 is TGTGCCAGTAGTATAACGGCCGGAGTTAATGAGCAGTTCTTC. The encoded protein is CASSITAGVNEQFF. This chain uses TRBV19 with TRBJ2-1; D gene uncertain. The CDR3 runs to 14 residues. V was cut by 2 bases and J by 7 bases, with 12 bases left in between. CDR1 and CDR2 from the germline V gene are LNHDA and SQIVND (reference sequence).

Remarks on this clone: Other DNA sequences from this sample encode an identical CDR3 as well. The chain employs TRBV4-1 and TRBJ2-1, with 9 bases fitting TRBD1. This CDR3 region has 14 residues. V lost 3 bases, J lost 3 bases, and 0 bases stayed unmatched. Germline values: CDR1 MGHRA, CDR2 YSYEKL. CDR3 amino acids: CASSQGQGYNEQFF. The CDR3 nucleotides are TGCGCCAGCAGCCAGGGACAGGGCTACAATGAGCAGTTCTTC.

The chain recombines TRBV28 with TRBJ2-7; 9 bases are a match to TRBD2. Germline trimming cut 10 bases from V and 4 bases from J; bases unmatched to any gene: 8. Germline CDR1 is MDHEN and CDR2 is SYDVKM. CDR3 size: 13 residues. The CDR3 spells CATRSSGRYEQYF. DNA for the CDR3: TGTGCCACGCGGAGTAGCGGGAGATACGAGCAGTACTTC.

The CDR3 sequence is CAWSVRNSGNQPQHF. The CDR3 DNA reads as TGTGCCTGGAGTGTACGGAATAGCGGCAATCAGCCCCAGCATTTT. V gene TRBV30 combines with J gene TRBJ1-5, with D unresolved. The CDR3 contains 15 residues. Trimming removed 0 bases from V and 2 bases from J, with 11 bases in between. The V gene's germline CDR1 is GTSNPN and CDR2 SVGIG (reference sequence).

This chain joins TRBV5-1 and TRBJ2-3, with D possibly TRBD1 on 5 matching bases. The CDR3 sequence is 14 residues long. Germline loops: CDR1 SGHRS, CDR2 YFSETQ. V lost 4 bases to trimming and J lost 4 bases, with 13 bases between them. The DNA for the CDR3 is TGCGCCAGCAGCAGGCAGGGTAAATCAGATACGCAGTATTTT. It is translated as CASSRQGKSDTQYF.

The CDR3 loop reads CASSYWSGSYNEQFF. The CDR3 region has the DNA TGTGCCAGCAGTTATTGGAGCGGCTCCTACAATGAGCAGTTCTTC. V usage is TRBV6-5 and J usage is TRBJ2-1, with a weak D call TRBD2 (5 bases). Trimming took 3 bases from V and 0 from J, leaving 9 bases between them. Germline CDR1 MNHEY, CDR2 SVGAGI. The CDR3 sequence is 15 residues long.

The J gene is TRBJ2-1, the V gene TRBV11-2; D might be TRBD1 (6 bases). V was pared by 7 bases and J by 6 bases, with 16 bases between. This CDR3 is built from 14 residues. CDR1 and CDR2 from the germline V gene are SGHAT and FQNNGV. CDR3 sequence reads: CASTKGGRVNEQFF. For the CDR3, the DNA is TGTGCCAGCACCAAAGGGGGTAGGGTCAATGAGCAGTTCTTC.

V usage is TRBV7-6 and J usage is TRBJ1-2, with unresolved D. The germline V and J ends were trimmed by 4 bases and 8 bases, with 11 bases remaining between them. CDR1 SGHVS and CDR2 FNYEAQ come from the germline V gene. The CDR3 has 12 amino acids. CDR3 bases: TGTGCCAGCAGCTCCGGGAATGGCGGCTACACCTTC. Amino acids: CASSSGNGGYTF.

The chain couples TRBV7-6 to TRBJ2-2; 8 nucleotides align to TRBD2. The CDR3 totals 19 residues. Germline-derived CDR1 and CDR2 are SGHVS and FNYEAQ. Trimming took 5 bases from V and 6 from J; bases not matched to a gene: 20. The CDR3 sequence: CASSILAVGLEYPAGELFF. CDR3 bases: TGTGCCAGCAGCATACTAGCGGTTGGGCTCGAGTATCCGGCCGGGGAGCTGTTTTTT.